This entry concerns a single T cell receptor (beta chain). V lost 4 bases and J 8 bases, leaving 9 bases between the germline ends. CDR3 length: 12 residues. The V gene's germline CDR1 is SGHNT and CDR2 YENEEA. Methods used by the authors: Researchers report that nucleated cell counts were estimated from reference gene primer amplification. Some clones are missing from TCRdb's copy, which holds only in-frame ones; the method was immunoSEQ multiplex PCR. V and J calls and clone size are copied from that table; D and trimming were computed from the DNA. The sample holds roughly 45,000 clones, roughly 87% seen once. The sample is drawn from a study of blood T cell repertoires in COVID-19. Turning to the study itself: The study drew acute and convalescent COVID-19 samples from the United States, Italy and Spain. T cells, B-cell-depleted T cells, or PBMCs supplied cDNA or gDNA.

Sequencing was done on a sample of peripheral blood. This TCR was sampled from a man aged 55 to 70 with active COVID-19. J is TRBJ2-1 and V is TRBV11-3, with D possibly matching TRBD1 (6 bases). The DNA for the CDR3 is TGTGCCAGCAGCTATACAGGGTATGAGCAGTTCTTC. Amino acid sequence: CASSYTGYEQFF.